A single sample gave rise to the 18 T cell receptor beta chains below, sequenced in a study of CD8+ T cells in alopecia areata. cDNA serving as the sequencing template came from extracted, reverse transcribed RNA. The protocol was immunoSEQ multiplex PCR, while the TCRdb copy is restricted to in-frame clones and leaves out a portion. The repertoire holds 150,000 to 200,000 clones, with about two thirds as singletons. Regarding treatment: oral pan-JAK inhibitor, 5-10 mg twice daily. The starting material was CD4+ T cells sorted from blood, obtained at week 4, from a patient treated with tofacitinib. These receptors were taken from a human donor with alopecia areata.

The chain links TRBV5-1 to TRBJ2-2, with D possibly TRBD1 on 6 matching bases. Between the trimmed V and J ends, which lost 3 bases and 7 bases, there was a span of 10 bases. Germline lookup yields CDR1 SGHRS and CDR2 YFSETQ. This CDR3 has 13 amino acids. The CDR3 region has the DNA TGCGCCAGCAGCTACAGGGTAGACGGGGAGCTGTTTTTT. Amino acid sequence: CASSYRVDGELFF.

A word on this clone: The same CDR3 also results from other DNA sequences found in this sample. The chain has TRBV29-1 and TRBJ2-5, with 7 bases aligning to TRBD1. This CDR3 is 13 amino acids long. CDR1 is SQVTM, CDR2 ANQGSEA, per germline. V lost 5 bases and J lost 1; bases outside the gene matches: 4. The CDR3 sequence is CSVSGTAQETQYF. The CDR3 DNA sequence: TGCAGCGTTTCCGGGACAGCCCAAGAGACCCAGTACTTC.

This clone has a single count. The chain uses TRBV9 and TRBJ2-3; possible D gene TRBD2, 5 bases. The CDR3 contains 14 residues. Germline V CDR1 and CDR2: SGDLS, YYNGEE. Trimming shortened V by 5 bases and J by 0 bases, and 10 bases separated the two germline ends. CDR3 DNA: TGTGCCAGCAGTGCTGCGGGCAGCACAGATACGCAGTATTTT. The encoded protein is CASSAAGSTDTQYF.

J is TRBJ1-5 and V is TRBV10-3; D is unresolved. Germline assignment: CDR1 ENHRY and CDR2 SYGVKD. This CDR3 region has 14 residues. Trimming left V 0 bases short and J 3 bases short, with 6 bases between. This chain's CDR3 is CAISESQNNQPQHF. DNA of the CDR3: TGTGCCATCAGTGAGTCGCAGAACAATCAGCCCCAGCATTTT.

This clone was found once. CDR3 DNA sequence: TGTGCCTGGAGGGTTAACAGGGGAGGGACTGAAGCTTTCTTT. Amino acid sequence: CAWRVNRGGTEAFF. The chain uses TRBV30 and TRBJ1-1; TRBD1 matches 7 bases. The germline V gene encodes CDR1 GTSNPN and CDR2 SVGIG (reference sequence). The CDR3 covers 14 residues. The V segment lost 3 bases and the J segment 5 bases; nucleotides outside the gene matches: 9. Together with reference TRBV30 and TRBJ1-1, the CDR3 gives the full variable domain: SQTIHQWPATLVQPVGSPLSLECTVEGTSNPNLYWYRQAAGRGLQLLFYSVGIGQISSEVPQNLSASRPQDRQFILSSKKLLLSDSGFYLCAWRVNRGGTEAFFGQGTRLTVV.

The chain employs TRBV25-1 and TRBJ1-1; D remains ambiguous. The CDR3 is made up of 15 amino acids. Germline CDR1 and CDR2: MGHDK and SYGVNS. Trimming cost V 1 base and J 3 bases, with 12 bases left between them. DNA for the CDR3: TGTGCCAGCAGTGAATCGGGCCAACTCCACACTGAAGCTTTCTTT. Protein product: CASSESGQLHTEAFF.

This sequence joins TRBV5-1 and TRBJ2-7; either TRBD1 or TRBD2 may supply D (6 bases each). Germline CDR1 SGHRS, CDR2 YFSETQ. V dropped 3 bases and J dropped 4 bases, with 14 bases sitting between them. This CDR3 spans 14 amino acids. Written as DNA, the CDR3 is TGCGCCAGCAGCTGGGGGGCCTTCAATTACGAGCAGTACTTC. It codes for CASSWGAFNYEQYF.

The chain has TRBV18 and TRBJ2-2; no firm D call. Germline CDR1 reads KGHSH; CDR2 reads LQKENI. The CDR3 totals 14 residues. Trimming cost V 3 bases and J 1 base, with 6 bases left between them. DNA for the CDR3: TGTGCCAGCTCACCCGGACGGAACACCGGGGAGCTGTTTTTT. Translating gives CASSPGRNTGELFF.

This clone was detected only a few times. The V gene is TRBV5-1, the J gene TRBJ1-1; D is perhaps TRBD1 (6 bases). The CDR3 has 12 amino acids. V shed 4 bases and J shed 10 bases, with 14 bases lying between them. CDR1 SGHRS and CDR2 YFSETQ come from the germline V gene. CDR3 loop: CASSLQGAAAFF. The CDR3 nucleotides read TGCGCCAGCAGCCTACAGGGTGCCGCAGCTTTCTTT. Full variable domain (rest looked up from reference TRBV5-1 and TRBJ1-1): KAGVTQTPRYLIKTRGQQVTLSCSPISGHRSVSWYQQTPGQGLQFLFEYFSETQRNKGNFPGRFSGRQFSNSRSEMNVSTLELGDSALYLCASSLQGAAAFFGQGTRLTVV.

The chain combines TRBV15 with TRBJ1-1, with 7 bases matching TRBD1. CDR3 length: 15 amino acids. V lost 5 bases and J lost 0; bases outside the gene matches: 6. Germline CDR1 LNHNV, CDR2 YYDKDF (reference sequence). The CDR3, as DNA: TGTGCCACCAGCGGTCAGGGGGTTATGAACACTGAAGCTTTCTTT. This codes for CATSGQGVMNTEAFF.

This clone was picked up a small number of times. The rearrangement uses TRBV2 and TRBJ2-1; a possible D gene is TRBD1 (6 bases). The CDR3 totals 15 residues. V lost 5 bases and J lost 6, with 17 bases in between. Germline V gene sequence: CDR1 SNHLY, CDR2 FYNNEI. This CDR3 is CASSTDRRMGNEQFF. The CDR3 DNA reads TGTGCCAGCAGTACAGACAGGCGAATGGGCAATGAGCAGTTCTTC.

The chain is built from TRBV5-1 and TRBJ2-4; tentative D call: TRBD2 (5 bases). The V end was cut by 1 base, the J end by 8 bases, with 10 bases between. The germline CDR1 and CDR2 sequences are SGHRS and YFSETQ. The CDR3 loop spans 13 amino acids. Here the CDR3 DNA reads TGCGCCAGCAGCTTGAGGATGGGAGACATTCAGTACTTC. It specifies CASSLRMGDIQYF.

The V and J genes are TRBV29-1 and TRBJ2-3, with D maybe TRBD1 (7 bases). There are 14 residues in the CDR3. V lost 6 bases, J lost 5 bases, and 18 bases lay in between. CDR1 and CDR2 from the germline V gene are SQVTM and ANQGSEA. The CDR3 nucleotides are TGCAGCGTCCCCCAGGGGGGCCAAGTAGATACGCAGTATTTT. Its protein is CSVPQGGQVDTQYF.

With regard to this clone: In the same sample, other DNA sequences code for this CDR3. The chain is built from TRBV5-1 and TRBJ2-3; D unclear. The germline V and J ends were trimmed by 0 bases and 4 bases, with 3 bases remaining between them. CDR1 and CDR2 (germline): SGHRS, YFSETQ. This CDR3 is built from 12 residues. CDR3 loop: CASSLEADTQYF. The CDR3 DNA reads TGCGCCAGCAGCTTGGAGGCAGATACGCAGTATTTT.

The J gene is TRBJ1-6, the V gene TRBV4-3; D possibly corresponds to TRBD1 (6 bases). Deletions cut 1 base from V and 7 bases from J, with 11 bases between. The germline CDR1 and CDR2 sequences are LGHNA and YSLEER. The CDR3 has 15 amino acids. The CDR3 loop is CASSQGGGYNSPLHF. In nucleotides, the CDR3 is TGCGCCAGCAGCCAAGGAGGGGGTTACAATTCACCCCTCCACTTT.

The chain links TRBV4-1 to TRBJ1-2; TRBD1 agrees at 8 bases. This CDR3 is 16 amino acids long. The germline CDR1 and CDR2 sequences are MGHRA and YSYEKL. Trimming cost V 1 base and J 4 bases; bases outside gene matches: 8. The CDR3 sequence is CASSQGPTGAGYGYTF. CDR3 coding DNA: TGCGCCAGCAGCCAAGGCCCGACAGGGGCCGGCTATGGCTACACCTTC.

This rearrangement joins TRBV25-1 to TRBJ2-3; possible D gene TRBD1, 5 bases. Trimming removed 4 bases at V and 0 bases at J, with 11 bases between. Germline V gene sequence: CDR1 MGHDK, CDR2 SYGVNS. The CDR3 runs to 15 residues. The CDR3 protein is CASSVQGGSTDTQYF. CDR3 coding DNA: TGTGCCAGCAGTGTGCAGGGTGGGAGCACAGATACGCAGTATTTT.

The V gene is TRBV9, the J gene TRBJ2-2; D is unresolved. V was cut by 0 bases and J by 1 base, with 4 bases left in between. This CDR3 region has 14 residues. The germline V gene encodes CDR1 SGDLS and CDR2 YYNGEE. This CDR3 reads CASSVDWNTGELFF. Written as DNA, the CDR3 is TGTGCCAGCAGCGTAGATTGGAACACCGGGGAGCTGTTTTTT.